This TCR beta chain was observed in a study of CD8 T cells in Susac syndrome (dated by TCRdb to about 2019). For the study in its entirety: Repertoire sequencing was used to test whether CD8+ T cell activation and differentiation in Susac syndrome was antigen driven. The clonality of the CD8+ T cell repertoire was compared across approximately twelve healthy donors, around 14 Susac syndrome patients and about 15 multiple sclerosis patients.

On this clonotype: Its cognate antigen has yet to be identified. Nothing much larger sits one base from this clone, and base qualities are not available.

What the work shows at the level of the full study, not this receptor alone: The number of individuals in the TCR sequencing and HLA analysis was acknowledged as relatively small.

Peripheral blood CD8+ and CD4+ T cells from healthy donors, Susac syndrome patients and multiple sclerosis patients were profiled by high-throughput TCR beta sequencing. The multiple sclerosis controls were treatment-naive patients whose relapsing-remitting disease, either stable or active, fulfilled the revised McDonald criteria. CD8+ TEMRA cells were enriched by FACS, while bulk CD8+ and CD4+ T cells were purified by magnetic negative isolation. Blood was collected in EDTA tubes and processed within 24 hours, with PBMCs isolated through density gradient centrifugation. PBMCs intended for TCR sequencing were frozen in liquid nitrogen and were later thawed in a 37 degrees C water bath. The sorted or isolated CD4+, CD8+ and CD8+ TEMRA cells had a purity of 90% or higher. RNA was extracted using the RNeasy kit, and roughly 0.45 to 1 microgram was reverse transcribed with random hexamers. The immunoSEQ multiplex PCR assay, covering 54 Vbeta and 13 Jbeta segments, was used to amplify TCR beta CDR3 regions. PCR amplification bias was corrected by using a synthetic template baseline for primer optimization and computational correction. The study's processing was this. Reads were annotated to V, D and J genes according to IMGT and were analyzed with immunoSEQ Analyzer, with only productive sequences retained. Clonality was calculated as one minus the Shannon entropy normalized by log2 of the number of productive unique sequences. For each patient and control, public and private clones were evaluated within the 100 most prevalent clones. Susac-specific clones were defined as absent from healthy and MS cohorts, over a thousand published viral clones and other ImmuneACCESS disease sequences. The public reads were reanalyzed by TCRdb: fastp trimming at Q25, MiXCR alignment, in-frame beta chains only. Each CDR3 protein gets just one entry, which takes the most common genes and DNA from the rows behind it. These V and J calls are TCRdb output, not the study's own analysis. This sample gives about 150,000 distinct CDR3 sequences in total; just under 97% of them show up just once. 0.14% to 0.15% of the sample is held by the ten biggest clonotypes.

The sequence came from a human donor with multiple sclerosis. The specimen sequenced was CD8+ T cells from PBMCs.

The nucleotide sequence is TGTGCCAGCAGCCTAGGGACCTCCGAGCAGTTCTTC. Translation gives CASSLGTSEQFF. The chain couples TRBV14 to TRBJ2-1, with the D call tentatively TRBD1 or TRBD2, each fitting 5 bases. CDR1 and CDR2 were assigned from the germline V gene as SGHDN and FVKESK. At the junction V is shortened by 4 bases and J by 10 bases, with 11 bases in between. Including the terminal cysteine and phenylalanine, the CDR3 comprises 12 residues. Only CDR3 DNA remains: 36 bases, in frame from the first base.